The 16 T cell receptor beta chains below all came from one sample that was sequenced in a study of T cell responses to AZD1222 COVID-19 vaccine. The data were produced by immunoSEQ multiplex PCR, yet TCRdb's version contains in-frame clones alone and is incomplete. The table lists 140,000 to 150,000 clones, around 86% of them singletons. The input for sequencing was peripheral blood, taken on day 0 of MenACWY control vaccination. These TCRs come from an adult in good health.

This sequence joins TRBV5-4 and TRBJ2-1; D might be TRBD1 (6 bases). The germline gives CDR1 SGHNT, CDR2 YYREEE (reference sequence). The CDR3 contains 13 residues. The ends were cut back, 4 bases at V and 9 bases at J, with 14 bases in the middle. CDR3 region: CASSPGELGEQFF. CDR3 bases: TGTGCCAGCAGCCCAGGGGAGTTAGGTGAGCAGTTCTTC. The full variable domain, completed using reference TRBV5-4 and TRBJ2-1, is ETGVTQSPTHLIKTRGQQVTLRCSSQSGHNTVSWYQQALGQGPQFIFQYYREEENGRGNFPPRFSGLQFPNYSSELNVNALELDDSALYLCASSPGELGEQFFGPGTRLTVL.

The chain has TRBV7-2 and TRBJ2-1; 11 nucleotides align to TRBD2. The CDR3 sequence is 15 residues long. The ends lost 0 bases at V and 9 bases at J; junction bases unmatched: 4. Germline CDR1 and CDR2: SGHTA and FQGNSA. The CDR3 region has the DNA TGTGCCAGCAGCTTAGCTAGCGGGGGGGCGACTGAGCAGTTCTTC. Translated, it gives CASSLASGGATEQFF.

The CDR3 loop is CASSTRTGENNEQFF. Written as DNA, the CDR3 is TGTGCCAGCAGCACCAGGACAGGCGAAAACAATGAGCAGTTCTTC. The V call is TRBV11-3, the J call TRBJ2-1, with TRBD1 identical over 7 bases. Germline V gene lookup returns CDR1 SGHNT and CDR2 YENEEA. Trimming removed 5 bases from V and 5 bases from J; junction bases left unmatched: 9. The CDR3 totals 15 residues.

This clone has more than one count but fewer than ten. The chain combines TRBV7-9 with TRBJ2-5, with 12 bases matching TRBD2. The CDR3 is 15 amino acids. V shed 5 bases and J 5 bases; nucleotides not matched to a gene: 6. Germline CDR1 reads SEHNR; CDR2 reads FQNEAQ (reference sequence). The CDR3 protein is CASSPRTSGVETQYF. Written as DNA, the CDR3 is TGTGCCAGCAGCCCCCGGACTAGCGGGGTTGAGACCCAGTACTTC. Full variable domain (missing parts from reference TRBV7-9 and TRBJ2-5): DTGVSQNPRHKITKRGQNVTFRCDPISEHNRLYWYRQTLGQGPEFLTYFQNEAQLEKSRLLSDRFSAERPKGSFSTLEIQRTEQGDSAMYLCASSPRTSGVETQYFGPGTRLLVL.

The chain recombines TRBV30 with TRBJ2-1; 7 nucleotides line up with TRBD1. The V segment lost 1 base and the J segment 1 base; nucleotides outside the gene matches: 4. The CDR3 consists of 15 residues. From germline, CDR1 is GTSNPN and CDR2 SVGIG (reference sequence). CDR3 amino acids: CAWSDKGASYNEQFF. In DNA form, the CDR3 reads TGTGCCTGGAGTGACAAGGGGGCTTCCTACAATGAGCAGTTCTTC.

The chain is built from TRBV15 and TRBJ2-3, with a tentative D call TRBD2 (7 bases). Germline CDR1 reads LNHNV; CDR2 reads YYDKDF (reference sequence). V was trimmed by 4 bases and J by 0 bases, leaving 17 bases between them. The length of the CDR3 is 17 residues. CDR3 nucleotide sequence: TGTGCCACCAGCATCGGCGGGGGCCGTACTAGCACAGATACGCAGTATTTT. It specifies CATSIGGGRTSTDTQYF.

This sequence joins TRBV18 and TRBJ1-4; D is undetermined. This CDR3 is built from 14 residues. Trimming shortened V by 2 bases and J by 8 bases, and 12 bases separated the two germline ends. CDR1 is KGHSH, CDR2 LQKENI, per germline. CDR3 sequence: CASSPVWGSEKLFF. In DNA, the CDR3 is TGTGCCAGCTCACCAGTGTGGGGAAGCGAAAAACTGTTTTTT.

This clone is a singleton in its sample. V gene TRBV3-1 (or the pseudogene TRBV3-2) combines with J gene TRBJ2-1; TRBD2 agrees at 7 bases. Unmatched junction bases numbered 10, after V lost 3 bases and J lost 5 bases. The CDR3 length is 16 residues. Germline V gene lookup returns CDR1 LGHDT and CDR2 YNNKEL (reference sequence). CDR3 sequence: CASSHPGLAAHNEQFF. In DNA, the CDR3 is TGTGCCAGCAGCCACCCGGGTCTAGCGGCCCACAATGAGCAGTTCTTC.

The J gene is TRBJ1-1, the V gene TRBV18; D ambiguous. V was cut by 2 bases and J by 4 bases, with 11 bases left in between. Germline CDR1 and CDR2: KGHSH and LQKENI. The CDR3 totals 14 residues. The CDR3 loop reads CASSPGEMGTEAFF. CDR3 bases: TGTGCCAGCTCACCAGGGGAAATGGGCACTGAAGCTTTCTTT.

This clone showed up just a few times. The CDR3 sequence: CASSYNIDGFHRSTDTQYF. The CDR3 region has the DNA TGTGCCAGCAGTTACAATATCGATGGGTTTCACAGGAGCACAGATACGCAGTATTTT. The chain recombines TRBV6-2 or TRBV6-3 with TRBJ2-3, with D possibly TRBD1 on 5 matching bases. The CDR3 has 19 residues. V was shortened by 2 bases and J by 0 bases, with 21 bases between the two germline ends. Looked up from germline, CDR1 is MNHEY and CDR2 is SVGEGT.

CDR3 nucleotides: TGTGCCAGCTCACCCGTTCGAAGGGGGGAGAACAATGAGCAGTTCTTC. Translation gives CASSPVRRGENNEQFF. This chain links TRBV18 with TRBJ2-1, with D perhaps TRBD1 or TRBD2 (6 bases each). The CDR3 loop spans 16 amino acids. Between the trimmed V and J ends, which lost 3 bases and 5 bases, there was a span of 17 bases. Germline V gene sequence: CDR1 KGHSH, CDR2 LQKENI. Using reference TRBV18 and TRBJ2-1 for the parts outside the CDR3, the full variable domain is NAGVMQNPRHLVRRRGQEARLRCSPMKGHSHVYWYRQLPEEGLKFMVYLQKENIIDESGMPKERFSAEFPKEGPSILRIQQVVRGDSAAYFCASSPVRRGENNEQFFGPGTRLTVL.

The chain is built from TRBV12-3 or TRBV12-4 and TRBJ1-2; D uncertain. The CDR3 loop spans 13 amino acids. V was pared by 1 base and J by 4 bases, with 7 bases between. In DNA, the CDR3 is TGTGCCAGCAGTTTAGGACAATCCTATGGCTACACCTTC. Amino acids: CASSLGQSYGYTF.

The chain recombines TRBV7-9 with TRBJ2-3; 8 bases agree with TRBD1. Germline V gene lookup returns CDR1 SEHNR and CDR2 FQNEAQ (reference sequence). The ends lost 10 bases at V and 3 bases at J; junction bases unmatched: 6. CDR3 length: 13 residues. CDR3 DNA sequence: TGTGCCACTGACAGGGGCGCTACAGATACGCAGTATTTT. This sequence encodes CATDRGATDTQYF.

This clone has a single count. The rearrangement links TRBV4-1 to TRBJ1-3, with D perhaps TRBD1 (6 bases). The ends were cut back, 0 bases at V and 3 bases at J, with 24 bases in the middle. The germline CDR1 and CDR2 sequences are MGHRA and YSYEKL. This CDR3 is 20 amino acids long. CDR3 sequence (DNA): TGCGCCAGCAGCCAAGAAGATGGGGCCCTCGGGACACTTCTTGGAAACACCATATATTTT. Encoded protein: CASSQEDGALGTLLGNTIYF.

The sample holds one count of this clone. The chain links TRBV28 to TRBJ1-6; perhaps TRBD1 as D (6 bases). Germline assignment: CDR1 MDHEN and CDR2 SYDVKM. V gave up 7 bases and J gave up 3 bases, with 25 bases separating them. The CDR3 extends over 19 amino acids. The CDR3 here is CASNSITVGGADYNSPLHF. In nucleotides, the CDR3 is TGTGCCAGCAACTCAATCACAGTGGGGGGCGCGGACTATAATTCACCCCTCCACTTT.

This sequence joins TRBV7-9 and TRBJ1-2, with a weak D call TRBD1 (6 bases). V was shortened by 0 bases and J by 1 base, with 12 bases between the two germline ends. The length of the CDR3 is 16 residues. The germline CDR1 and CDR2 sequences are SEHNR and FQNEAQ (reference sequence). CDR3 DNA: TGTGCCAGCAGCTTAGCGGACAGACAACTTAACTATGGCTACACCTTC. Translating gives CASSLADRQLNYGYTF.